A single sample is the source of the 16 T cell receptor beta chains below, sequenced in a study of blood T cells in healthy people across ages (dated by TCRdb to about 2015). Library preparation used 5' RACE. This sample was sequenced with an Illumina HiSeq 2500. The second PCR ran for about 7 to 11 cycles and used a J-beta primer mix along with a sample-barcoded 5' primer. TCRdb trimmed public reads at Q25 via fastp, called clones via MiXCR and kept in-frame beta chains. Every distinct CDR3 protein forms one entry, paired with its most common genes and DNA. In all, the sample holds 1.4 million or so distinct CDR3 sequences, and about 45% of those were seen once. The top ten hold over 3.5% of the sample. Sequencing was performed on blood. These receptors all come from a woman aged 18-29 years in good health.

In its sample, this clonotype was seen many times. The genes are TRBV24-1 and TRBJ2-1; perhaps D is TRBD1 or TRBD2 (5 bases each). CDR3 length equals 17 residues. Germline lookup yields CDR1 KGHDR and CDR2 SFDVKD. Trimming took 6 bases from V and 8 from J, leaving 25 bases between them. The CDR3 loop is CATSLVGTRNKRDEQFF. Written as DNA, the CDR3 is TGTGCCACCAGTCTTGTCGGGACCCGGAACAAGAGGGATGAGCAGTTCTTC.

This clonotype was detected many times. CDR3 protein: CASSSRLAGASSYNEQFF. DNA for the CDR3: TGTGCCAGCAGCTCGCGACTAGCGGGGGCCAGCTCCTACAATGAGCAGTTCTTC. The genes are TRBV7-9 and TRBJ2-1; TRBD2 aligns across 12 bases. The CDR3 covers 18 residues. Germline CDR1 is SEHNR and CDR2 is FQNEAQ (reference sequence). Germline trimming cut 4 bases from V and 0 bases from J; bases unmatched to any gene: 7.

There are a few counts of this clonotype. V and J are TRBV28 and TRBJ2-7, with 8 nucleotides matching TRBD2. CDR3 length equals 15 residues. Trimming cost V 3 bases and J 5 bases; bases outside gene matches: 9. Germline loops: CDR1 MDHEN, CDR2 SYDVKM. The CDR3 bases are TGTGCCAGCAGTTTGGGCAGCGGGAGACCCCACGAGCAGTACTTC. Protein sequence: CASSLGSGRPHEQYF.

The chain couples TRBV5-1 to TRBJ1-2; possible D gene TRBD1, 6 bases. Trimming left V 0 bases short and J 8 bases short, with 14 bases between. Germline CDR1 reads SGHRS; CDR2 reads YFSETQ. This CDR3 spans 14 amino acids. The CDR3 here is CASSLAIQGNGYTF. CDR3 DNA: TGCGCCAGCAGCTTGGCCATCCAGGGGAACGGCTACACCTTC.

V and J are TRBV9 and TRBJ1-4; 11 nucleotides line up with TRBD1. With V trimmed by 4 bases and J by 7 bases, 9 bases remained unmatched. Germline CDR1 is SGDLS and CDR2 is YYNGEE. The CDR3 is made up of 16 amino acids. DNA of the CDR3: TGTGCCAGCAGCTCGCCGGGACAGGGGGATGGTGAAAAACTGTTTTTT. It encodes CASSSPGQGDGEKLFF.

The chain links TRBV11-2 to TRBJ2-4; 12 nucleotides line up with TRBD1. The J call may be incorrect, as the DNA end agrees better with TRBJ2-7. This CDR3 has 15 residues. Per germline, CDR1 SGHAT and CDR2 FQNNGV. The CDR3 DNA reads TGTGCCAGCAGCATTGGGACAGGGGGCGTTTACGAGCAGTACTTC. Translation: CASSIGTGGVYEQYF.

This sequence joins TRBV5-5 and TRBJ2-5, with unresolved D. This CDR3 is 14 amino acids long. Germline V gives CDR1 SGHKS, CDR2 YYEKEE (reference sequence). Deletions cut 4 bases from V and 6 bases from J, with 16 bases between. The DNA of the CDR3 is TGTGCCAGCAGCCCGGTCACAACCTCGAAGACCCAGTACTTC. Protein: CASSPVTTSKTQYF.

This clonotype showed up just a few times. The V gene is TRBV20-1, the J gene TRBJ1-2; 12 nucleotides line up with TRBD1. The CDR3 length is 16 residues. The V gene's germline CDR1 is DFQATT and CDR2 SNEGSKA (reference sequence). With 1 base clipped from V and 4 bases from J, the junction kept 7 bases outside the gene matches. CDR3 sequence (DNA): TGCAGTGCTAGAGCGGGACAGGGGGCGAGAGGCTATGGCTACACCTTC. Protein: CSARAGQGARGYGYTF.

This clonotype was found a few times. The chain couples TRBV7-3 to TRBJ2-3; TRBD2 aligns across 9 bases. Germline CDR1 is SGHTA and CDR2 is FQGTGA. The CDR3 is 16 amino acids. The junction had 6 bases not matched to a gene; V was cut back by 0 bases and J by 5 bases. The CDR3 loop is CASSLTASGKGDTQYF. In DNA, the CDR3 is TGTGCCAGCAGCTTAACCGCTAGCGGGAAGGGAGATACGCAGTATTTT.

As regards this clonotype: Compared with germline, one end of the junction differs, possibly owing to a read error. The chain employs TRBV4-1 and TRBJ1-2; no clear D gene. This CDR3 region has 15 residues. Germline assignment: CDR1 MGHRA and CDR2 YSYEKL. CDR3 amino acids: CASRLEQATNCGYTF. In nucleotides, the CDR3 is TGCGCCAGCAGATTGGAGCAGGCTACTAACTGTGGCTACACCTTC.

V gene TRBV6-6 combines with J gene TRBJ2-4, with 7 bases identical to TRBD1. The CDR3 is 14 residues long. Germline values: CDR1 MNHNY, CDR2 SVGAGI (reference sequence). V lost 5 bases, J lost 8 bases, and 9 bases stayed unmatched. For the CDR3, the DNA is TGTGCCAGCAGTCCAGGGGGTCGAGGGCACATTCAGTACTTC. This encodes CASSPGGRGHIQYF.

This clonotype occurred a few times. The chain uses TRBV10-3 and TRBJ1-6, with a weak D call TRBD1 (5 bases). This CDR3 region has 13 residues. Germline CDR1 and CDR2: ENHRY and SYGVKD. Trimming left V 10 bases short and J 9 bases short, with 16 bases between. The CDR3, as DNA: TGTGCCAACCTCGCAAGGGGCCCTTCACCCCTCCACTTT. Translated, it gives CANLARGPSPLHF.

V usage is TRBV10-3 and J usage is TRBJ2-7, with 13 bases identical to TRBD2. Trimming took 3 bases from V and 6 from J; bases not matched to a gene: 11. Germline CDR1 and CDR2: ENHRY and SYGVKD. This CDR3 is built from 17 residues. CDR3 loop: CAISETSGGAIRAEQYF. Written as DNA, the CDR3 is TGTGCCATCAGTGAAACTAGCGGGGGGGCAATCAGGGCCGAGCAGTACTTC.

The gene calls are TRBV24-1 and TRBJ2-5; D remains unclear. The last part of the DNA fits TRBJ2-7 better; the J call may be wrong. The CDR3 runs to 15 residues. CDR1 and CDR2 from the germline V gene are KGHDR and SFDVKD. CDR3 sequence: CATSDPRTSPHEQYF. CDR3 DNA sequence: TGTGCCACCAGTGATCCACGGACGTCCCCGCACGAGCAGTACTTC.

This clonotype was recorded a few times. The chain is built from TRBV7-2 and TRBJ2-3; no definite D call. Trimming removed 7 bases from V and 0 bases from J, with 11 bases in between. The germline V gene has CDR1 SGHTA and CDR2 FQGNSA. The CDR3 runs 14 residues. In DNA, the CDR3 is TGTGCCAGCACCCGGCCGAGTAGCACAGATACGCAGTATTTT. Protein: CASTRPSSTDTQYF.

This clonotype was counted only a few times. This sequence joins TRBV2 and TRBJ1-5; D call uncertain. The CDR3 has 19 residues. V lost 1 base and J lost 0, with 19 bases in between. The germline CDR1 and CDR2 sequences are SNHLY and FYNNEI. The chain's CDR3 is CASSEVPELGYPSNQPQHF. In DNA, the CDR3 is TGTGCCAGCAGTGAAGTCCCAGAATTAGGATACCCTAGCAATCAGCCCCAGCATTTT.